The next 11 T cell receptor beta chains were all read from a single sample in a study of hypomethylating agent response in myelodysplastic syndrome. Clones were sequenced by immunoSEQ multiplex PCR, and TCRdb holds only the in-frame ones, with some missing. The profile shows approximately 4,400 clones, about four fifths of them singletons. The input for sequencing was bone marrow, taken before or after starting hypomethylating agent treatment for myelodysplastic syndrome (not recorded which). These receptor sequences come from a human donor with myelodysplastic syndrome.

This clone was observed a handful of times. The gene calls are TRBV2 and TRBJ1-5, with 8 bases that match TRBD1. CDR3 length equals 14 residues. Germline-derived CDR1 and CDR2 are SNHLY and FYNNEI. J lost 4 bases, V lost 6 bases, and 5 bases had no gene match. This chain's CDR3 is CASSGTGPNQPQHF. The CDR3, as DNA: TGTGCCAGCAGCGGGACAGGCCCAAATCAGCCCCAGCATTTT.

The rearrangement links TRBV11-3 to TRBJ2-2; D gene ambiguous. Germline-derived CDR1 and CDR2 are SGHNT and YENEEA. The V end lost 5 bases, the J end lost 2 bases, and 3 bases lay between the germline ends. The CDR3 covers 12 residues. The CDR3 nucleotides are TGTGCCAGCAGCCGTAACACCGGGGAGCTGTTTTTT. Encoded protein: CASSRNTGELFF.

V usage is TRBV7-2 and J usage is TRBJ2-7; 10 bases line up with TRBD1. The V and J ends lost 7 bases and 3 bases, in that order; junction bases with no gene match: 21. The CDR3 extends over 19 amino acids. CDR1 and CDR2 (germline): SGHTA, FQGNSA. The CDR3 sequence: CASNYRDRGNLAGDYEQYF. The CDR3 DNA reads as TGTGCCAGCAACTACCGGGACAGGGGTAATCTAGCGGGTGACTACGAGCAGTACTTC.

V gene TRBV21-1 combines with J gene TRBJ2-1; TRBD1 is the table's D call and was not checked against the DNA. TRBV21-1 is deemed a pseudogene. The CDR3 extends over 15 amino acids. CDR3 nucleotide sequence: TGTGCCAGCAGCAAAGACAGGGGTCCTTACAATGAGCAGTTCTTC. This gives the protein CASSKDRGPYNEQFF.

The chain joins TRBV6-5 to TRBJ2-7; no reliable D call. The V and J ends lost 4 bases and 5 bases respectively, with 12 bases between them. Germline CDR1 reads MNHEY; CDR2 reads SVGAGI. This CDR3 spans 13 amino acids. CDR3 DNA: TGTGCCAGCAGTTTAGTCCGGACGGACGAGCAGTACTTC. Protein: CASSLVRTDEQYF.

The genes are TRBV7-9 and TRBJ2-1; 7 nucleotides align to TRBD2. Germline CDR1 is SEHNR and CDR2 is FQNEAQ (reference sequence). This CDR3 contains 15 residues. Trimming cost V 2 bases and J 8 bases; bases outside gene matches: 9. CDR3 DNA: TGTGCCAGCAGCTTATTTTTAGGGAGCGGGGATGAGCAGTTCTTC. Translation gives CASSLFLGSGDEQFF.

The V call is TRBV19, the J call TRBJ2-3; 10 bases fit TRBD2. The trim removed 10 bases at V and 3 bases at J, leaving 10 bases unmatched. The germline CDR1 and CDR2 sequences are LNHDA and SQIVND (reference sequence). This CDR3 region has 15 residues. The CDR3 spells CATEEAGGPTDTQYF. The CDR3 DNA follows: TGTGCCACCGAAGAAGCGGGAGGGCCAACAGATACGCAGTATTTT.

CDR3 nucleotide sequence: TGTGCCAGCAGCCGAACCGGACAGGGGGTCTACAATGAGCAGTTCTTC. Its protein product is CASSRTGQGVYNEQFF. This chain uses TRBV27 with TRBJ2-1, with 10 bases fitting TRBD1. Trimming cost V 6 bases and J 3 bases; bases outside gene matches: 8. The germline V gene encodes CDR1 MNHEY and CDR2 SMNVEV (reference sequence). The length of the CDR3 is 16 residues.

This chain links TRBV27 with TRBJ2-1; the match to TRBD1 covers 8 bases. Germline trimming cut 5 bases from V and 4 bases from J; bases unmatched to any gene: 13. The CDR3 is made up of 17 amino acids. Looked up from germline, CDR1 is MNHEY and CDR2 is SMNVEV (reference sequence). The CDR3 DNA is TGTGCCAGCAGTATCGATCAGGGACAGGCCCTTTACAATGAGCAGTTCTTC. It translates to CASSIDQGQALYNEQFF.

This clone was detected once. V gene TRBV12-5 combines with J gene TRBJ2-3; D might be TRBD1 (6 bases). V lost 6 bases and J 1 base, leaving 11 bases between the germline ends. The CDR3 totals 14 residues. Germline lookup yields CDR1 LGHNT and CDR2 FRNRAP. CDR3 residues: CASGRDTRTDTQYF. Written as DNA, the CDR3 is TGTGCTAGTGGAAGGGACACCCGCACAGATACGCAGTATTTT.

This sequence joins TRBV7-9 and TRBJ2-7; 14 bases match TRBD2. This CDR3 is 14 amino acids long. V trimming: 5 bases; J trimming: 9 bases; junction bases outside the gene matches: 6. Per germline, CDR1 SEHNR and CDR2 FQNEAQ (reference sequence). The CDR3 DNA reads as TGTGCCAGCAGCCCCTGGACTAGCGGGAGGTTGCAGTACTTC. It codes for CASSPWTSGRLQYF. The full variable domain, in which reference TRBV7-9 and TRBJ2-7 provide the parts outside the CDR3, is DTGVSQNPRHKITKRGQNVTFRCDPISEHNRLYWYRQTLGQGPEFLTYFQNEAQLEKSRLLSDRFSAERPKGSFSTLEIQRTEQGDSAMYLCASSPWTSGRLQYFGPGTRLTVT.